These T cell receptor beta chains were read from a single sample in a study of CD8+ T cells in alopecia areata. The data were produced by immunoSEQ multiplex PCR, yet TCRdb's version contains in-frame clones alone and is incomplete. Among about 200,000 clones listed, around two fifths were seen once. The sample in question was CD4+ T cells sorted from blood, obtained at approximately week 30, from a patient treated with tofacitinib. The receptors here all came from a human donor with alopecia areata. Each CDR3 is given without its conserved first and last residue. Fields, in order: J gene, CDR3 length, V gene, D gene, CDR3 protein. D genes are given only for firm matches.

j_call: TRBJ1-2; cdr3_length: 13; v_call: TRBV30; d_call: .; cdr3_aa: AWSGQGRANYGYT
j_call: TRBJ1-5; cdr3_length: 11; v_call: TRBV7-6; d_call: .; cdr3_aa: ASRGGVSQPQH
j_call: TRBJ1-2; cdr3_length: 12; v_call: TRBV4-2; d_call: TRBD1; cdr3_aa: ASKQTGGNYGYT
j_call: TRBJ1-4; cdr3_length: 13; v_call: TRBV7-8; d_call: .; cdr3_aa: ASSLGVESLEKLF
j_call: TRBJ1-4; cdr3_length: 11; v_call: TRBV5-1; d_call: .; cdr3_aa: ASSLGGSEKLF
j_call: TRBJ2-1; cdr3_length: 15; v_call: TRBV7-2; d_call: TRBD2; cdr3_aa: ASSPPGGSGRDNEQF
j_call: TRBJ1-2; cdr3_length: 12; v_call: TRBV10-3; d_call: .; cdr3_aa: AISTTTGNYGYT
j_call: TRBJ1-6; cdr3_length: 13; v_call: TRBV2; d_call: TRBD1; cdr3_aa: ASRRGQDYNSPLH
j_call: TRBJ2-7; cdr3_length: 13; v_call: TRBV9; d_call: TRBD1; cdr3_aa: ASSLGTGGSYEQY
j_call: TRBJ1-5; cdr3_length: 9; v_call: TRBV20-1; d_call: .; cdr3_aa: SARRDQPQH
j_call: TRBJ2-7; cdr3_length: 14; v_call: TRBV4-1; d_call: TRBD2; cdr3_aa: ASSQGSSGFSYEQY
j_call: TRBJ2-4; cdr3_length: 14; v_call: TRBV28; d_call: .; cdr3_aa: ASSPAASGAKNIQY
j_call: TRBJ1-1; cdr3_length: 17; v_call: TRBV5-1; d_call: .; cdr3_aa: ASSLEFSPTREMNTEAF
j_call: TRBJ2-1; cdr3_length: 16; v_call: TRBV15; d_call: TRBD2; cdr3_aa: ATSRDEYRGRDRREQF
j_call: TRBJ2-5; cdr3_length: 9; v_call: TRBV29-1; d_call: .; cdr3_aa: SDRDRETQY
j_call: TRBJ2-5; cdr3_length: 12; v_call: TRBV6-5; d_call: .; cdr3_aa: ASSYSSVPETQY
j_call: TRBJ2-3; cdr3_length: 13; v_call: TRBV7-2; d_call: .; cdr3_aa: ASSFSRRGTDTQY
j_call: TRBJ2-1; cdr3_length: 11; v_call: TRBV30; d_call: .; cdr3_aa: AWSVGVSNEQF
j_call: TRBJ2-1; cdr3_length: 13; v_call: TRBV14; d_call: .; cdr3_aa: ASSQGIPPRDEQF
j_call: TRBJ1-1; cdr3_length: 11; v_call: TRBV6-5; d_call: .; cdr3_aa: ASFRLMNTEAF
j_call: TRBJ2-1; cdr3_length: 15; v_call: TRBV15; d_call: TRBD2; cdr3_aa: ATSSRRTGGTYNEQF
j_call: TRBJ1-1; cdr3_length: 13; v_call: TRBV19; d_call: TRBD1; cdr3_aa: ASGRGQGGFTEAF
j_call: TRBJ2-2; cdr3_length: 14; v_call: TRBV7-9; d_call: .; cdr3_aa: ASSDVPRGRTGELF
j_call: TRBJ1-2; cdr3_length: 12; v_call: TRBV29-1; d_call: .; cdr3_aa: SVEVQALTYGYT
j_call: TRBJ1-2; cdr3_length: 11; v_call: TRBV30; d_call: .; cdr3_aa: AWSPDLFYGYT
j_call: TRBJ1-2; cdr3_length: 11; v_call: TRBV2; d_call: .; cdr3_aa: ASSEWQAEDYT
j_call: TRBJ2-7; cdr3_length: 17; v_call: TRBV7-9; d_call: .; cdr3_aa: ASSLALGLYIRSSYEQY
j_call: TRBJ2-7; cdr3_length: 9; v_call: TRBV20-1; d_call: .; cdr3_aa: SARESYEQY
j_call: TRBJ2-6; cdr3_length: 15; v_call: TRBV4-2; d_call: .; cdr3_aa: ASSQDIAAPGANVLT
j_call: TRBJ2-5; cdr3_length: 9; v_call: TRBV11-2; d_call: .; cdr3_aa: ASSLVQTQY
j_call: TRBJ1-2; cdr3_length: 12; v_call: TRBV30; d_call: TRBD1; cdr3_aa: AGKDRGLVYGYT
j_call: TRBJ1-1; cdr3_length: 11; v_call: TRBV29-1; d_call: .; cdr3_aa: SVGQLMNTEAF
j_call: TRBJ2-4; cdr3_length: 14; v_call: TRBV4-1; d_call: TRBD2; cdr3_aa: ASSRTSGGPRDIQY
j_call: TRBJ2-4; cdr3_length: 12; v_call: TRBV6-5; d_call: TRBD1; cdr3_aa: ASSHDRGKNIQY
j_call: TRBJ2-3; cdr3_length: 12; v_call: TRBV5-1; d_call: .; cdr3_aa: ASSSLLGADTQY
j_call: TRBJ1-1; cdr3_length: 12; v_call: TRBV30; d_call: .; cdr3_aa: AWEEGMQNTEAF
j_call: TRBJ1-2; cdr3_length: 11; v_call: TRBV6-5; d_call: TRBD1; cdr3_aa: ASSQQGTYGYT
j_call: TRBJ1-2; cdr3_length: 11; v_call: TRBV18; d_call: .; cdr3_aa: ASGRGANYGYT
j_call: TRBJ1-2; cdr3_length: 14; v_call: TRBV6-1; d_call: TRBD1; cdr3_aa: ASSKALDRGRRGYT
j_call: TRBJ1-5; cdr3_length: 12; v_call: TRBV2; d_call: TRBD1; cdr3_aa: ASSVQGGNQPQH
j_call: TRBJ2-3; cdr3_length: 13; v_call: TRBV7-9; d_call: .; cdr3_aa: ASSFTGTRTDTQY
j_call: TRBJ1-2; cdr3_length: 10; v_call: TRBV30; d_call: .; cdr3_aa: ARDLWTGGYT
j_call: .; cdr3_length: 11; v_call: TRBV15; d_call: .; cdr3_aa: ATSRDYEGEQY
j_call: TRBJ2-3; cdr3_length: 12; v_call: TRBV7-3; d_call: .; cdr3_aa: ASSRTGGTDTQY
j_call: TRBJ2-1; cdr3_length: 15; v_call: TRBV14; d_call: TRBD2; cdr3_aa: ASSPRVLAGDSLKQF
j_call: TRBJ2-1; cdr3_length: 12; v_call: TRBV9; d_call: TRBD1; cdr3_aa: ASSPYDRDNEQF